This T cell receptor (beta chain) derives from a study of T cell repertoires in cytomegalovirus infection (dated by TCRdb to the late 2010s). Looking at the study overall: Because public TCR beta signatures pointed to carriage of CMV infection together with the matching HLA type, the HLA type of each donor mattered for the analysis. Overall results and qualifications from the work: Carriers of CMV infection plus the relevant HLA type were discriminated by the cumulative frequency of public TCR beta family members in the study cohort and in an independent approximately 400-donor cohort. The ex vivo response was dominated by HLA-C-restricted CMV-specific TCR beta clonotypes, and the single most frequent clonotype in two of eight donors was supplied by these HLA-C-restricted clonotypes.

The CDR3 starts with the cysteine, ends with the phenylalanine, and has 15 residues. The CDR3 DNA has 45 bases and is translated from base 1. Compared with germline, V lacks 5 bases and J lacks 3 bases; bases without a gene match: 4. In the germline V gene (reference sequence), CDR1 corresponds to MNHEY and CDR2 to SMNVEV. The sequencer listed for this sample is Illumina HiSeq 1500. The public sequencing data were trimmed at Q25 with fastp and processed into clonotypes with MiXCR by TCRdb, which kept only in-frame beta chains. Every entry covers one CDR3 protein and lists the most common genes and DNA from its rows. The sample yields 560,000 or so distinct CDR3 sequences; about 17% were counted once. More than 20% of the sample comes from the top ten. About this clonotype: Its antigen is unknown. Per-nucleotide qualities are absent, and no much larger clonotype sits a single base away.

The receptor was derived from a human donor in good health (CMV status not recorded). Some clones in this sample may be carry-over from other donors' samples. The V and J segments used are TRBV27 and TRBJ2-1; TRBD2 lines up with 10 middle nucleotides. The sequencing input was CD8+ T cells from PBMCs. The DNA sequence is TGTGCCAGCAGTGAACTAGCGGGGATCTACAATGAGCAGTTCTTC. Its amino acids are CASSELAGIYNEQFF.